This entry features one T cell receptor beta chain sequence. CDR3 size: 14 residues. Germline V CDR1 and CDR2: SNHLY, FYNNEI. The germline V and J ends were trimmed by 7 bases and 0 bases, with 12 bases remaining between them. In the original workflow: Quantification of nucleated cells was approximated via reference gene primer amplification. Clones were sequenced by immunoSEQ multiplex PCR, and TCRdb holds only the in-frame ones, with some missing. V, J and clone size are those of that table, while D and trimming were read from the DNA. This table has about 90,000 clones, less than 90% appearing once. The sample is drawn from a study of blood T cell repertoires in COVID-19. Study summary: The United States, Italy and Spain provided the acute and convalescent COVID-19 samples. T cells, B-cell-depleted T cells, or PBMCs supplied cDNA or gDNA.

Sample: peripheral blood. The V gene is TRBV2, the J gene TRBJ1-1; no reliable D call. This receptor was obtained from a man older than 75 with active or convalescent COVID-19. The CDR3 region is CASIFSPMNTEAFF. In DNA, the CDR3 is TGTGCCAGCATTTTCAGTCCCATGAACACTGAAGCTTTCTTT.